The 7 T cell receptor beta chains listed next were all sequenced from one sample in a study of blood T cell repertoires in COVID-19. Libraries were prepared by immunoSEQ multiplex PCR; TCRdb keeps only in-frame clonotypes and omits some of them. The repertoire consists of about 94,000 clones, with 75% to 90% occurring once and the leading ten covering around 20%. The material sequenced was peripheral blood. Source of these receptors: a human donor in a cohort sampled during active COVID-19.

The rearrangement uses TRBV3-1 (or the pseudogene TRBV3-2) and TRBJ2-7; TRBD1 matches at 8 bases. V lost 1 base to trimming and J lost 0 bases; unmatched junction nucleotides: 2. The CDR3 runs 15 residues. Per the germline V gene, CDR1 is LGHDT and CDR2 is YNNKEL (reference sequence). The chain's CDR3 is CASSQGTGFSYEQYF. CDR3 DNA sequence: TGTGCCAGCAGCCAAGGGACAGGGTTCTCCTACGAGCAGTACTTC.

The V call is TRBV30, the J call TRBJ2-1, with 7 bases lining up with TRBD2. CDR1 and CDR2 from the germline V gene are GTSNPN and SVGIG (reference sequence). The CDR3 covers 15 residues. J was trimmed by 5 bases and V by 5 bases; bases with no gene match: 12. CDR3: CAWGTRGTINNEQFF. As DNA, the CDR3 is TGTGCCTGGGGGACGCGGGGGACTATTAACAATGAGCAGTTCTTC.

In DNA, the CDR3 is TGTGCCAGCTCACCCTCCCAGGGGAGACAAGGGGAGACCCAGTACTTC. Residues: CASSPSQGRQGETQYF. The chain uses TRBV18 and TRBJ2-5; D may be TRBD1 (6 bases). Germline CDR1 is KGHSH and CDR2 is LQKENI. Trimming took 3 bases from V and 5 from J, leaving 19 bases between them. This CDR3 region has 16 residues. The full variable domain, in which reference TRBV18 and TRBJ2-5 provide the parts outside the CDR3, is NAGVMQNPRHLVRRRGQEARLRCSPMKGHSHVYWYRQLPEEGLKFMVYLQKENIIDESGMPKERFSAEFPKEGPSILRIQQVVRGDSAAYFCASSPSQGRQGETQYFGPGTRLLVL.

This clone was detected a few times. J is TRBJ1-1 and V is TRBV5-1; D remains unclear. CDR1 SGHRS and CDR2 YFSETQ come from the germline V gene. The CDR3 has 15 residues. The V and J ends lost 4 bases and 1 base respectively, with 14 bases between them. CDR3 in amino acids: CASSGSEHTNTEAFF. CDR3 DNA: TGCGCCAGCAGCGGGAGCGAACACACGAACACTGAAGCTTTCTTT.

This clone was detected only a few times. The genes are TRBV3-1 (or the pseudogene TRBV3-2) and TRBJ2-2, with a tentative D call TRBD2 (5 bases). Germline loops: CDR1 LGHDT, CDR2 YNNKEL (reference sequence). There are 13 residues in the CDR3. V was pared by 5 bases and J by 8 bases, with 12 bases between. This CDR3 reads CASSELARGELFF. As DNA, the CDR3 is TGTGCCAGCAGCGAGCTAGCTCGTGGGGAGCTGTTTTTT.

The genes are TRBV25-1 and TRBJ1-4; tentative D call: TRBD1 (6 bases). Between the trimmed V and J ends, which lost 4 bases and 13 bases, there was a span of 13 bases. Germline CDR1 MGHDK, CDR2 SYGVNS. This CDR3 contains 12 residues. The chain's CDR3 is CASSAGGHGLFF. CDR3 DNA: TGTGCCAGCAGTGCGGGGGGGCATGGACTGTTTTTT.

The V call is TRBV9, the J call TRBJ1-3; D is uncertain. V shed 3 bases and J shed 4 bases, with 11 bases lying between them. Looked up from germline, CDR1 is SGDLS and CDR2 is YYNGEE. The length of the CDR3 is 14 residues. The CDR3 nucleotides are TGTGCCAGCAGCGCCTCAGACACCGGAAACACCATATATTTT. Translated, it gives CASSASDTGNTIYF.